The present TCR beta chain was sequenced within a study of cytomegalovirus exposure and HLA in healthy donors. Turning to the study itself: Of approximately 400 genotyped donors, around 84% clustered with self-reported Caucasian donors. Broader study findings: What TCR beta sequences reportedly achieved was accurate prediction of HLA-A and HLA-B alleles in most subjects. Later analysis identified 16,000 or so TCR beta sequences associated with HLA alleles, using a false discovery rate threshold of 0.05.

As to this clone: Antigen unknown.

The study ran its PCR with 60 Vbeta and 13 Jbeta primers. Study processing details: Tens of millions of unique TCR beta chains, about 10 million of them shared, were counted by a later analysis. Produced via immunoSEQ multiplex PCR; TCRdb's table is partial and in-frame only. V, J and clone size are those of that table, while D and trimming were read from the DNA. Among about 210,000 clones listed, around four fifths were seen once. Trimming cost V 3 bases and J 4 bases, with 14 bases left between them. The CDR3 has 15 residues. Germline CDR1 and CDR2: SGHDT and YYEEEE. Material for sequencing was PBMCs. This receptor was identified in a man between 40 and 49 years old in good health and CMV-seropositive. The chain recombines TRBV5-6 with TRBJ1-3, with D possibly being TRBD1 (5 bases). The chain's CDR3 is CASSSGVGGGNTIYF. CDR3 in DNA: TGTGCCAGCAGCTCCGGTGTTGGGGGGGGAAACACCATATATTTT.